Listed here are 22 T cell receptor beta chains from one sample, sequenced in a study of blood T cell repertoires in COVID-19. The repertoire was sequenced with immunoSEQ multiplex PCR; TCRdb's copy has only in-frame clones and lacks some. The sample records 180,000 or so clones, about four fifths being singletons. Sequencing was performed on PBMCs or T cells enriched from blood (not recorded which). The receptor source for this set is a woman aged 45-65 years in a cohort exposed to, infected with or recovered from COVID-19 (not recorded which).

Here the CDR3 DNA reads TGTGCCAGCAGGAAGGACAGCTACAATGAGCAGTTCTTC. Its protein product is CASRKDSYNEQFF. The chain couples TRBV6-5 to TRBJ2-1, with a possible D match to TRBD1 (6 bases). Trimming removed 6 bases at V and 3 bases at J, with 9 bases between. The V gene's germline CDR1 is MNHEY and CDR2 SVGAGI. There are 13 residues in the CDR3.

The chain combines TRBV19 with TRBJ1-2, with 7 positions matching TRBD1. In germline, CDR1 is LNHDA, CDR2 SQIVND (reference sequence). Trimming took 5 bases from V and 1 from J; bases not matched to a gene: 4. The CDR3 spans 14 residues. In DNA, the CDR3 is TGTGCCAGTAGTTCACAGGGGAATAACTATGGCTACACCTTC. Protein product: CASSSQGNNYGYTF.

The V gene is TRBV15, the J gene TRBJ2-1, with D maybe TRBD1 (6 bases). Germline values: CDR1 LNHNV, CDR2 YYDKDF (reference sequence). This CDR3 is 17 amino acids long. V lost 3 bases and J lost 4, with 19 bases in between. The CDR3 protein is CATSRESSWGPYNEQFF. The DNA of the CDR3 is TGTGCCACCAGCAGGGAGTCTAGCTGGGGGCCTTACAATGAGCAGTTCTTC.

The sample holds one count of this clone. The V gene is TRBV19, the J gene TRBJ1-6; TRBD1 aligns across 7 bases. CDR1 LNHDA and CDR2 SQIVND come from the germline V gene (reference sequence). Unmatched junction bases numbered 2, after V lost 2 bases and J lost 7 bases. CDR3 size: 14 residues. CDR3 sequence: CASSIRDRNSPLHF. CDR3 nucleotides: TGTGCCAGTAGTATACGGGACAGAAATTCACCCCTCCACTTT.

The sample holds a few counts of this clone. The chain uses TRBV4-1 and TRBJ2-7, with 7 bases fitting TRBD1. V trimming: 3 bases; J trimming: 2 bases; junction bases outside the gene matches: 7. CDR3 size: 15 residues. Germline values: CDR1 MGHRA, CDR2 YSYEKL. This CDR3 reads CASSQRGDSAYEQYF. CDR3 DNA: TGCGCCAGCAGCCAGAGAGGGGACAGCGCCTACGAGCAGTACTTC.

The chain couples TRBV18 to TRBJ2-2, with a possible D match to TRBD1 (6 bases). Trimming took 6 bases from V and 1 from J, leaving 12 bases between them. Germline lookup yields CDR1 KGHSH and CDR2 LQKENI. The CDR3 extends over 15 amino acids. The CDR3 spells CASSMGHQNTGELFF. Here the CDR3 DNA reads TGTGCCAGCTCCATGGGACACCAGAACACCGGGGAGCTGTTTTTT.

The J gene is TRBJ2-2, the V gene TRBV28; 8 positions match TRBD2. CDR3 length: 18 amino acids. Trimming at V came to 5 bases and at J to 6 bases, leaving 17 bases not matched to a gene. CDR1 is MDHEN and CDR2 is SYDVKM in the germline V gene. The CDR3 is CASSPYSGVAGKAGELFF. CDR3 coding DNA: TGTGCCAGCAGTCCTTACTCGGGAGTAGCGGGAAAAGCCGGGGAGCTGTTTTTT.

The gene calls are TRBV5-5 and TRBJ2-1; D may be TRBD2 (5 bases). Germline CDR1 SGHKS, CDR2 YYEKEE (reference sequence). V dropped 0 bases and J dropped 7 bases, with 14 bases sitting between them. The CDR3 is 15 residues long. CDR3 DNA: TGTGCCAGCAGCTTGGCGGGATACGTCGGAAATGAGCAGTTCTTC. Protein product: CASSLAGYVGNEQFF.

The rearrangement joins TRBV7-6 to TRBJ2-1; TRBD2 agrees at 11 bases. Trimming took 1 base from V and 6 from J; bases not matched to a gene: 2. The CDR3 is made up of 15 amino acids. Germline V gene data show CDR1 as SGHVS and CDR2 as FNYEAQ. The CDR3 region has the DNA TGTGCCAGCAGCTTAGGACTAGCGGGGAGCAATGAGCAGTTCTTC. Translated, it gives CASSLGLAGSNEQFF.

The V gene is TRBV28, the J gene TRBJ1-5, with 10 bases aligning to TRBD1. The germline V gene encodes CDR1 MDHEN and CDR2 SYDVKM. The V gene end was trimmed by 5 bases and the J gene end by 4 bases; junction bases not matched to a gene: 8. The CDR3 spans 16 residues. The chain's CDR3 is CASSKRQGAGNQPQHF. The CDR3 coding sequence is TGTGCCAGCAGTAAACGACAGGGGGCGGGTAATCAGCCCCAGCATTTT.

This sequence joins TRBV19 and TRBJ2-4, with D perhaps TRBD1 (6 bases). The CDR3 runs 14 residues. Germline V lookup: CDR1 LNHDA, CDR2 SQIVND (reference sequence). V dropped 9 bases and J dropped 3 bases, with 15 bases sitting between them. CDR3 nucleotide sequence: TGTGCCAGCTCCCCCAGGGGTGTCAAAAACATTCAGTACTTC. Translating it yields CASSPRGVKNIQYF. Complete variable domain (other parts from reference TRBV19 and TRBJ2-4): DGGITQSPKYLFRKEGQNVTLSCEQNLNHDAMYWYRQDPGQGLRLIYYSQIVNDFQKGDIAEGYSVSREKKESFPLTVTSAQKNPTAFYLCASSPRGVKNIQYFGAGTRLSVL.

J is TRBJ2-7 and V is TRBV5-8, with 12 positions matching TRBD2. Germline V gene sequence: CDR1 SGHTS, CDR2 YDEGEE. Germline trimming cut 0 bases from V and 3 bases from J; bases unmatched to any gene: 7. The CDR3 length is 17 residues. CDR3 DNA sequence: TGTGCCAGCAGCTTGGTAGGGACTAGCGGGTCCTACTACGAGCAGTACTTC. The encoded protein is CASSLVGTSGSYYEQYF.

In its sample, this clone was seen a few times. The V gene is TRBV24-1, the J gene TRBJ2-1, with D hard to call. The CDR3 has 13 residues. V was pared by 4 bases and J by 7 bases, with 10 bases between. CDR1 is KGHDR and CDR2 is SFDVKD in the germline V gene. CDR3 nucleotide sequence: TGTGCCACCAGTGACATGGGCAGAAATGAGCAGTTCTTC. Its protein is CATSDMGRNEQFF.

The chain uses TRBV30 and TRBJ1-5, with a possible D match to TRBD1 (6 bases). The ends were cut back, 4 bases at V and 6 bases at J, with 13 bases in the middle. The CDR3 has 13 residues. Germline values: CDR1 GTSNPN, CDR2 SVGIG (reference sequence). CDR3 sequence reads: CAWTTGNSQPQHF. The DNA of the CDR3 is TGTGCCTGGACCACAGGGAACAGTCAGCCCCAGCATTTT.

The chain recombines TRBV28 with TRBJ1-5; TRBD1 might be the D (6 bases). CDR1 MDHEN and CDR2 SYDVKM come from the germline V gene. The V end was cut by 6 bases, the J end by 4 bases, with 16 bases between. The CDR3 loop spans 15 amino acids. In DNA form, the CDR3 reads TGTGCCAGCAGAGGGGGGGGGTTGGAAAATCAGCCCCAGCATTTT. Translated, it gives CASRGGGLENQPQHF.

The genes are TRBV6-2 or TRBV6-3 and TRBJ2-7; no reliable D call. The germline V and J ends were trimmed by 5 bases and 1 base, with 9 bases remaining between them. The CDR3 has 13 amino acids. Germline V lookup: CDR1 MNHEY, CDR2 SVGEGT. In DNA form, the CDR3 reads TGTGCCAGCAGTGCCAGGATATCCTACGAGCAGTACTTC. This gives the protein CASSARISYEQYF.

V is TRBV6-5 and J is TRBJ2-5, with a tentative D call TRBD2 (5 bases). This CDR3 has 13 amino acids. CDR1 and CDR2 from the germline V gene are MNHEY and SVGAGI. The ends were cut back, 4 bases at V and 5 bases at J, with 11 bases in the middle. The CDR3 sequence is CASSSEGWETQYF. The CDR3 DNA reads TGTGCCAGCAGTTCTGAGGGCTGGGAGACCCAGTACTTC.

The chain carries TRBV6-5 and TRBJ2-2, with 7 nucleotides matching TRBD1. Trimming removed 2 bases from V and 7 bases from J; junction bases left unmatched: 7. The CDR3 spans 15 residues. The V gene's germline CDR1 is MNHEY and CDR2 SVGAGI. In nucleotides, the CDR3 is TGTGCCAGCAGTTACAAGACAGGGTTGAACGGGGAGCTGTTTTTT. It encodes CASSYKTGLNGELFF.

The rearrangement uses TRBV19 and TRBJ2-3; 11 positions match TRBD2. CDR3 size: 15 residues. Germline V gene sequence: CDR1 LNHDA, CDR2 SQIVND (reference sequence). The J segment lost 4 bases and the V segment lost 5 bases, leaving 5 bases of the junction unmatched. In DNA form, the CDR3 reads TGTGCCAGTAGTGCCGGACTAGCGGGTTCAGATACGCAGTATTTT. Its translation: CASSAGLAGSDTQYF.

The table lists this clone with a count of one. This chain connects TRBV18 to TRBJ1-2, with a tentative D call TRBD1 (5 bases). The germline gives CDR1 KGHSH, CDR2 LQKENI. V lost 0 bases and J lost 0, with 8 bases in between. The CDR3 runs 15 residues. DNA of the CDR3: TGTGCCAGCTCACCACCCGACAGAACTAACTATGGCTACACCTTC. Translated: CASSPPDRTNYGYTF.

The chain links TRBV27 to TRBJ2-7; 10 bases agree with TRBD1. Unmatched junction bases numbered 8, after V lost 6 bases and J lost 9 bases. This CDR3 is built from 13 residues. Per germline, CDR1 MNHEY and CDR2 SMNVEV (reference sequence). The CDR3 coding sequence is TGTGCCAGCAGGATCGGGACAGGGGCGGCGCAGTACTTC. Its protein product is CASRIGTGAAQYF.

There are a few counts of this clone. The chain is built from TRBV5-1 and TRBJ2-1; D gene unclear. V was pared by 5 bases and J by 5 bases, with 11 bases between. From germline, CDR1 is SGHRS and CDR2 YFSETQ. The CDR3 is 13 residues long. CDR3 sequence: CASSFTANNEQFF. The DNA of the CDR3 is TGCGCCAGCAGTTTTACCGCGAACAATGAGCAGTTCTTC.